This TCR beta chain was sequenced in a study of CD8 T cells in ankylosing spondylitis. Study-level results: Matched ankylosing spondylitis synovial fluid reportedly contained a significantly enriched population of disease-linked clones. The disease-linked clones had a CD8+ phenotype and low blood frequencies.

Generation of TCR beta libraries employed quantitative 5'-RACE incorporating molecular barcodes. TCRdb reprocessed the 5' RACE reads via MiXCR and lists one record per CDR3 protein. In the table there are some 220,000 distinct CDR3 sequences, more than 9% of which are singletons. This clonotype was seen ten or more times. Its antigen is unknown. V was cut by 3 bases and J by 1 base, with 14 bases left in between. The CDR3 loop spans 15 amino acids. CDR1 is SGHRS, CDR2 YFSETQ, per germline. Source material: blood, either unsorted or a sorted T cell fraction (not recorded which). This sequence was found in a male donor with ankylosing spondylitis or in good health (not recorded which). The chain is built from TRBV5-1 and TRBJ2-7; perhaps TRBD1 as D (6 bases). CDR3 sequence (DNA): TGCGCCAGCAGCTGGGGGCAGGGTGAATCCTACGAGCAGTACTTC. Translating gives CASSWGQGESYEQYF.